Listed below are T cell receptor beta chains from one sample, sequenced in a study of blood T cell repertoires in COVID-19. Method: immunoSEQ multiplex PCR; TCRdb's copy keeps in-frame clones and lacks some. The sample records over 150,000 clones, approximately 87% being singletons. The sequenced sample consisted of peripheral blood. These receptors all come from an older woman with COVID-19, enrolled during active disease. Each CDR3 is given with its conserved first and last residue. Size tells how often a clone was seen (once, few, many) or the class of an expanded clone, and some rows leave it out.

J: TRBJ2-1
V: TRBV7-2
size: .
CDR3: CASSRTRYNEQFF

J: TRBJ2-1
V: TRBV7-6
size: .
CDR3: CASSSAAGGIDEQFF

J: TRBJ1-2
V: TRBV5-1
size: .
CDR3: CASSLGAAGEGYTF

J: TRBJ2-7
V: TRBV3-1/TRBV3-2
size: .
CDR3: CASSQVAGDPLVQYF

J: TRBJ2-1
V: TRBV11-2
size: .
CDR3: CASSLVLGGGQNEQFF

J: TRBJ2-3
V: TRBV2
size: .
CDR3: CASTGGFSGTGTDTQYF

J: TRBJ1-2
V: TRBV3-1/TRBV3-2
size: .
CDR3: CASSQEATGSVYGYTF

J: TRBJ2-5
V: TRBV10-2
size: .
CDR3: CASSVTSGGQETQYF

J: TRBJ1-1
V: TRBV7-8
size: .
CDR3: CASSPGGMNTEAFF

J: TRBJ2-1
V: TRBV28
size: .
CDR3: CASSLGGGAHNEQFF

J: TRBJ1-1
V: TRBV5-1
size: few
CDR3: CASSKTGTGGGNTEAFF

J: TRBJ1-2
V: TRBV19
size: .
CDR3: CASRPQGFYGYTF

J: TRBJ1-2
V: TRBV27
size: .
CDR3: CATRSRSDRVMSYGYTF

J: TRBJ2-3
V: TRBV4-1
size: .
CDR3: CASSQERRGNTDTQYF

J: TRBJ1-4
V: TRBV5-1
size: .
CDR3: CASSSERQGHNEKLFF

J: TRBJ1-4
V: TRBV19
size: .
CDR3: CASNNVGQGNEKLFF

J: TRBJ2-5
V: TRBV5-1
size: .
CDR3: CASSLTSGGASGETQYF

J: TRBJ1-1
V: TRBV4-2
size: .
CDR3: CASSQEHRGRMNTEAFF

J: TRBJ1-2
V: TRBV28
size: .
CDR3: CASSPAGDYGYTF

J: TRBJ1-2
V: TRBV7-9
size: .
CDR3: CASIGTLTVNYGYTF

J: TRBJ1-4
V: TRBV2
size: few
CDR3: CASIWDRAEKLFF

J: TRBJ2-3
V: TRBV3-1/TRBV3-2
size: .
CDR3: CASSQRTTLGEDTQYF

J: TRBJ2-2
V: TRBV5-1
size: .
CDR3: CASSRDINTGELFF

J: TRBJ2-7
V: TRBV27
size: once
CDR3: CASGLGGAPTYEQYF

J: TRBJ1-1
V: TRBV10-1
size: .
CDR3: CASSPGGDPEAFF

J: TRBJ1-2
V: TRBV28
size: .
CDR3: CASSLGGTGGASGYTF

J: TRBJ2-3
V: TRBV3-1/TRBV3-2
size: .
CDR3: CASSQDGFTQYF

J: TRBJ2-5
V: TRBV3-1/TRBV3-2
size: .
CDR3: CASSQGRGKETQYF

J: TRBJ1-6
V: TRBV30
size: .
CDR3: CAWMRQGNSPLHF

J: TRBJ1-2
V: TRBV7-3
size: .
CDR3: CASSLPGRGRSDYGYTF

J: TRBJ1-6
V: TRBV2
size: .
CDR3: CASSPSSYNSPLHF

J: TRBJ2-3
V: TRBV7-2
size: .
CDR3: CASSPGTSGYTDTQYF

J: TRBJ2-1
V: TRBV20-1
size: .
CDR3: CSGSGFNEQFF

J: TRBJ2-7
V: TRBV28
size: .
CDR3: CASSPPGQIYEQYF

J: TRBJ1-1
V: TRBV12-2
size: .
CDR3: CASRQAGDTEAFF

J: TRBJ2-7
V: TRBV2
size: .
CDR3: CASSVSVLAETYEQYF

J: TRBJ1-5
V: TRBV19
size: .
CDR3: CASSSGTGKSSNQPQHF

J: TRBJ2-1
V: TRBV6-1
size: .
CDR3: CASSDRPGRVVDEQFF

J: TRBJ1-5
V: TRBV19
size: .
CDR3: CASSMGDRVNQPQHF

J: TRBJ2-1
V: TRBV2
size: .
CDR3: CASQDGGVYNEQFF

J: TRBJ1-5
V: TRBV12-3/TRBV12-4
size: .
CDR3: CASRDRGNQPQHF

J: TRBJ1-3
V: TRBV28
size: once
CDR3: CASERVTRGNTIYF

J: TRBJ1-5
V: TRBV6-5
size: .
CDR3: CASRETVGQPQHF

J: TRBJ1-1
V: TRBV5-6
size: .
CDR3: CASSLAWGTGLTEAFF

J: TRBJ1-3
V: TRBV5-1
size: .
CDR3: CASSLALRAAGNTIYF

J: TRBJ1-5
V: TRBV7-5
size: .
CDR3: CARSRRGCCNQPQHF